This entry lists 22 T cell receptor beta chains sequenced from one sample in a study of beta chain features in type 1 diabetes. Findings and caveats of the study: Among all four CD4+ subsets, Type 1 diabetes patients had TCRB CDR3s that were moderately but significantly shorter.

Reverse transcription of all isolated RNA meant that expressed TCRB transcripts were sequenced. Data came from immunoSEQ multiplex PCR; TCRdb stores just in-frame clones and leaves some out. The sample holds 40,000 to 65,000 clones, 55% to 80% seen once. Antigen specificity for these receptors is unknown. The specimen was stem cell memory CD4+ T cells from blood. These receptor sequences come from a woman aged 25-40 years with type 1 diabetes.

Only a few counts were recorded for this clone. The V and J genes are TRBV30 and TRBJ1-1; TRBD1 is a possible D gene (5 bases). CDR1 GTSNPN and CDR2 SVGIG come from the germline V gene (reference sequence). The ends were cut back, 2 bases at V and 6 bases at J, with 7 bases in the middle. This CDR3 spans 11 amino acids. The CDR3 region is CAWSQGSEAFF. The CDR3 DNA reads TGTGCCTGGAGTCAGGGTTCTGAAGCTTTCTTT.

This clone was seen a handful of times. The chain links TRBV2 to TRBJ1-4; D not certain. This CDR3 is 11 amino acids long. V was pared by 4 bases and J by 8 bases, with 5 bases between. Germline CDR1 reads SNHLY; CDR2 reads FYNNEI. CDR3 in DNA: TGTGCCAGCAGTGTCTACGAAAAACTGTTTTTT. This sequence encodes CASSVYEKLFF.

This chain connects TRBV2 to TRBJ2-3; 8 nucleotides line up with TRBD2. J lost 5 bases, V lost 2 bases, and 6 bases had no gene match. CDR1 is SNHLY and CDR2 is FYNNEI in the germline V gene. This CDR3 has 15 residues. The CDR3 DNA reads TGTGCCAGCAGTGAAATGACTAGCGCAGGAGATACGCAGTATTTT. It codes for CASSEMTSAGDTQYF.

The V call is TRBV6-6, the J call TRBJ2-7, with 9 positions matching TRBD2. The ends lost 6 bases at V and 6 bases at J; junction bases unmatched: 12. Germline-derived CDR1 and CDR2 are MNHNY and SVGAGI (reference sequence). CDR3 length: 15 amino acids. The CDR3 loop is CASSSARTSVVEQYF. CDR3 sequence (DNA): TGTGCCAGCAGCTCCGCCCGGACTAGCGTAGTCGAGCAGTACTTC.

This clone has more than one count but fewer than ten. The genes are TRBV27 and TRBJ2-3; 13 bases are shared with TRBD2. CDR1 and CDR2 from the germline V gene are MNHEY and SMNVEV (reference sequence). The CDR3 length is 15 residues. V was clipped by 5 bases and J by 7 bases; unmatched bases: 6. This CDR3 reads CASSGTSGMANTQYF. The CDR3 DNA reads TGTGCCAGCAGTGGGACTAGCGGGATGGCGAATACGCAGTATTTT.

This clone showed up just a few times. The chain has TRBV29-1 and TRBJ1-2, with TRBD1 identical over 8 bases. J gave up 8 bases and V 6 bases, and 8 bases lay outside the gene matches. CDR1 and CDR2 from the germline V gene are SQVTM and ANQGSEA. The CDR3 has 12 residues. This CDR3 is CSVWTGSMGYTF. The CDR3 DNA sequence: TGCAGCGTGTGGACAGGGTCGATGGGCTACACCTTC.

The rearrangement uses TRBV7-6 and TRBJ2-5, with 8 bases fitting TRBD2. The V gene end was trimmed by 4 bases and the J gene end by 1 base; junction bases not matched to a gene: 8. The CDR3 totals 16 residues. Germline V lookup: CDR1 SGHVS, CDR2 FNYEAQ. Here the CDR3 reads CASSSLGGRLQETQYF. The CDR3 DNA sequence: TGTGCCAGCAGCTCCCTGGGCGGGAGGCTCCAAGAGACCCAGTACTTC.

The chain uses TRBV7-3 and TRBJ2-7; 8 bases map to TRBD1. The length of the CDR3 is 14 residues. Germline CDR1 reads SGHTA; CDR2 reads FQGTGA. V gave up 2 bases and J gave up 6 bases; unmatched junction bases: 6. The CDR3 bases are TGTGCCAGCAGCTTAGGGCAGGGGGCTGTCGAGCAGTACTTC. Its protein is CASSLGQGAVEQYF. Full variable domain (rest looked up from reference TRBV7-3 and TRBJ2-7): GAGVSQTPSNKVTEKGKYVELRCDPISGHTALYWYRQSLGQGPEFLIYFQGTGAADDSGLPNDRFFAVRPEGSVSTLKIQRTERGDSAVYLCASSLGQGAVEQYFGPGTRLTVT.

This clone was observed a handful of times. This chain connects TRBV7-9 to TRBJ2-1, with 9 bases aligning to TRBD2. V lost 5 bases, J lost 8 bases, and 16 bases stayed unmatched. Germline assignment: CDR1 SEHNR and CDR2 FQNEAQ (reference sequence). This CDR3 spans 17 amino acids. Here the CDR3 DNA reads TGTGCCAGCAGCCCCCTCCGGACTAGCGATAGTACACATGAGCAGTTCTTC. This sequence encodes CASSPLRTSDSTHEQFF.

The chain combines TRBV28 with TRBJ2-7; 8 bases are a match to TRBD1. The germline V gene encodes CDR1 MDHEN and CDR2 SYDVKM. Germline trimming cut 8 bases from V and 6 bases from J; bases unmatched to any gene: 6. The CDR3 is 12 amino acids. For the CDR3, the DNA is TGTGCCAGCCTAGACAGGGGCCGCGAGCAGTACTTC. This translates into CASLDRGREQYF.

CDR3 in amino acids: CASSPSGGSKAYEQYF. DNA of the CDR3: TGTGCCAGCTCACCAAGCGGGGGCTCCAAAGCCTACGAGCAGTACTTC. The chain links TRBV18 to TRBJ2-7, with 8 bases that match TRBD2. After removal of 2 bases from V and 2 bases from J, the junction contained 8 bases not matched to a gene. This CDR3 is built from 16 residues. Germline V gene lookup returns CDR1 KGHSH and CDR2 LQKENI. The whole variable domain, filled in from reference TRBV18 and TRBJ2-7, reads NAGVMQNPRHLVRRRGQEARLRCSPMKGHSHVYWYRQLPEEGLKFMVYLQKENIIDESGMPKERFSAEFPKEGPSILRIQQVVRGDSAAYFCASSPSGGSKAYEQYFGPGTRLTVT.

V usage is TRBV28 and J usage is TRBJ1-5; D is ambiguous. Germline V gives CDR1 MDHEN, CDR2 SYDVKM. Deletions cut 5 bases from V and 7 bases from J, with 15 bases between. The CDR3 spans 14 residues. The CDR3 here is CASSPAGEGQPQHF. CDR3 nucleotide sequence: TGTGCCAGCAGTCCAGCAGGAGAGGGCCAGCCCCAGCATTTT.

This chain joins TRBV19 and TRBJ2-1; 8 bases are shared with TRBD2. The CDR3 covers 19 residues. V was pared by 8 bases and J by 0 bases, with 18 bases of the junction left unmatched. Germline CDR1 LNHDA, CDR2 SQIVND (reference sequence). This CDR3 reads CASQGLAGRKPSSYNEQFF. In DNA form, the CDR3 reads TGTGCCAGTCAGGGGCTAGCGGGCCGAAAACCTAGCTCCTACAATGAGCAGTTCTTC.

The sample holds a few counts of this clone. V and J are TRBV21-1 and TRBJ2-7; the D segment call TRBD2 is taken from the table without a DNA check. TRBV21-1 is deemed a pseudogene. This CDR3 region has 14 residues. The CDR3: CASSNRTSGREQYF. CDR3 sequence (DNA): TGTGCCAGCAGCAACCGGACTAGCGGTCGCGAGCAGTACTTC.

This clone was seen more than once but under ten times. The J gene is TRBJ1-1, the V gene TRBV7-8; 7 bases match TRBD1. V lost 5 bases, J lost 3 bases, and 6 bases stayed unmatched. Germline V gene sequence: CDR1 SGHVS, CDR2 FQNEAQ. This CDR3 has 14 residues. The CDR3 nucleotides read TGTGCCAGCAGCCGAAGGGACAGTGACACTGAAGCTTTCTTT. Translation gives CASSRRDSDTEAFF.

CDR3 sequence (DNA): TGCGCCAGCAGCTTGGGCGTCGACAGAACCTACGAGCAGTACTTC. This translates into CASSLGVDRTYEQYF. This chain joins TRBV5-1 and TRBJ2-7, with D possibly TRBD1 on 5 matching bases. V was shortened by 0 bases and J by 2 bases, with 12 bases between the two germline ends. The CDR3 extends over 15 amino acids. Germline lookup yields CDR1 SGHRS and CDR2 YFSETQ.

This clone was found once. V and J are TRBV9 and TRBJ2-7; possible D gene TRBD2, 6 bases. CDR1 SGDLS and CDR2 YYNGEE come from the germline V gene. The V end lost 4 bases, the J end lost 2 bases, and 16 bases lay between the germline ends. This CDR3 comprises 15 residues. In nucleotides, the CDR3 is TGTGCCAGCAGCCCCCGAGGAGCGGGCGCCTACGAGCAGTACTTC. Residues: CASSPRGAGAYEQYF.

This chain uses TRBV7-9 with TRBJ1-1, with D unclear. The CDR3 loop spans 14 amino acids. Trimming cost V 5 bases and J 2 bases, with 12 bases left between them. Germline V lookup: CDR1 SEHNR, CDR2 FQNEAQ (reference sequence). CDR3 loop: CASSIQPGNTEAFF. The CDR3 DNA reads TGTGCCAGCAGCATACAACCAGGCAACACTGAAGCTTTCTTT.

A single count supports this clone. The chain couples TRBV9 to TRBJ1-2, with a tentative D call TRBD1 (5 bases). The CDR3 sequence is 11 residues long. The V and J ends lost 3 bases and 8 bases respectively, with 8 bases between them. Germline assignment: CDR1 SGDLS and CDR2 YYNGEE. The CDR3 reads CASSAAGGYTF. In DNA, the CDR3 is TGTGCCAGCAGCGCGGCAGGGGGCTACACCTTC.

The chain carries TRBV11-2 and TRBJ2-3; 11 nucleotides line up with TRBD2. J gave up 2 bases and V 5 bases, and 9 bases lay outside the gene matches. This CDR3 has 17 residues. Germline loops: CDR1 SGHAT, CDR2 FQNNGV. CDR3 coding DNA: TGTGCCAGCAGCCTACTAATGACTAGCGGGACCACAGATACGCAGTATTTT. As protein: CASSLLMTSGTTDTQYF.

This sequence joins TRBV2 and TRBJ2-6; D perhaps matches TRBD1 (6 bases). The CDR3 length is 14 residues. Germline V CDR1 and CDR2: SNHLY, FYNNEI. V dropped 6 bases and J dropped 2 bases, with 8 bases sitting between them. The CDR3 reads CASRNRAGANVLTF. DNA for the CDR3: TGTGCCAGCAGGAACAGGGCTGGGGCCAACGTCCTGACTTTC.

The sample holds one count of this clone. The CDR3 reads CAWSVWRSNTIYF. In DNA form, the CDR3 reads TGTGCCTGGAGTGTCTGGAGGAGCAACACCATATATTTT. The gene calls are TRBV30 and TRBJ1-3; D is unresolved. With 0 bases removed from V and 7 bases from J, the gap between germline ends came to 10 bases. The germline CDR1 and CDR2 sequences are GTSNPN and SVGIG (reference sequence). CDR3 size: 13 residues.